Presented here are 23 T cell receptor beta chains from one specimen sequenced in a study of blood T cells in healthy people across ages. With a J-beta primer mix and a sample-barcoded 5' primer, a second PCR ran about 7 to 12 cycles. TCRdb passed the 5' RACE reads through MiXCR, listing each CDR3 protein once. The sample has 1 million or so distinct CDR3 sequences, 45% seen once. The sequenced sample was blood. Source of these receptors: a woman aged 55-75 years in good health.

V usage is TRBV6-5 and J usage is TRBJ2-5; D is unclear. V was cut by 2 bases and J by 4 bases, with 11 bases left in between. CDR3 length: 14 amino acids. The germline gives CDR1 MNHEY, CDR2 SVGAGI. The CDR3 nucleotides are TGTGCCAGCAGTTACGTGGGATTGAGAGAGACCCAGTACTTC. This sequence encodes CASSYVGLRETQYF.

This clonotype occurred a few times. This chain uses TRBV4-1 with TRBJ2-3; 13 bases are a match to TRBD2. Unmatched junction bases numbered 5, after V lost 5 bases and J lost 6 bases. The CDR3 contains 15 residues. Germline CDR1 MGHRA, CDR2 YSYEKL. The CDR3 sequence is CASSTRTSGSDTQYF. In DNA form, the CDR3 reads TGCGCCAGCAGCACACGGACTAGCGGGAGTGATACGCAGTATTTT.

The chain carries TRBV14 and TRBJ2-3; TRBD2 aligns across 8 bases. Germline V gene data show CDR1 as SGHDN and CDR2 as FVKESK. This CDR3 contains 15 residues. Germline trimming cut 3 bases from V and 5 bases from J; bases unmatched to any gene: 7. The CDR3 reads CASSHGQREIDTQYF. CDR3 DNA sequence: TGTGCCAGCAGCCATGGACAGCGGGAGATAGATACGCAGTATTTT.

Only a few counts were recorded for this clonotype. Its ends do not fully match the called genes, so a read error is possible. The chain joins TRBV3-1 to TRBJ2-1; D gene uncertain. The CDR3 is made up of 11 amino acids. CDR1 and CDR2 (germline): LGHDT, YNNKEL (reference sequence). The CDR3 nucleotides are TGCGCCAGCAGCCAAGCCAATGAGCAGTTCTTC. It specifies CASSQANEQFF.

This clonotype showed up just a few times. V is TRBV28 and J is TRBJ2-5; tentative D call: TRBD1 (6 bases). This CDR3 has 16 residues. Germline CDR1 MDHEN, CDR2 SYDVKM. V was shortened by 3 bases and J by 1 base, with 15 bases between the two germline ends. The CDR3 nucleotides read TGTGCCAGCAGTTTCATCGGGATGGGGGCCCAAGAGACCCAGTACTTC. Its translation is CASSFIGMGAQETQYF.

Concerning this clonotype: One base away lies a much larger clone, so this may be a sequencing read error. The rearrangement uses TRBV27 and TRBJ2-7; tentatively, D is TRBD1 (6 bases). Trimming removed 2 bases from V and 7 bases from J, with 9 bases in between. Germline lookup yields CDR1 MNHEY and CDR2 SMNVEV (reference sequence). CDR3 length equals 12 residues. CDR3 residues: CASSLRGTEQYF. CDR3 nucleotide sequence: TGTGCCAGCAGTTTACGAGGGACAGAGCAGTACTTC.

This rearrangement joins TRBV2 to TRBJ2-6, with TRBD1 identical over 10 bases. CDR1 and CDR2 from the germline V gene are SNHLY and FYNNEI. V was clipped by 6 bases and J by 3 bases; unmatched bases: 5. This CDR3 spans 16 amino acids. Here the CDR3 reads CASRRTGGSGANVLTF. As DNA, the CDR3 is TGTGCCAGCAGACGGACAGGGGGTAGTGGGGCCAACGTCCTGACTTTC. The variable domain in full, completed from reference TRBV2 and TRBJ2-6, reads EPEVTQTPSHQVTQMGQEVILRCVPISNHLYFYWYRQILGQKVEFLVSFYNNEISEKSEIFDDQFSVERPDGSNFTLKIRSTKLEDSAMYFCASRRTGGSGANVLTFGAGSRLTVL.

The chain's CDR3 is CASSAPALGVGTEAFF. As DNA, the CDR3 is TGTGCCAGCAGCGCCCCCGCCTTAGGAGTCGGCACGGAAGCTTTCTTT. V is TRBV9 and J is TRBJ1-1; D not resolved. Germline V CDR1 and CDR2: SGDLS, YYNGEE. Trimming pared 3 bases from V and 8 bases from J, leaving 23 bases between. CDR3 length: 16 amino acids. The variable domain in full, with the rest retrieved from reference TRBV9 and TRBJ1-1, is DSGVTQTPKHLITATGQRVTLRCSPRSGDLSVYWYQQSLDQGLQFLIQYYNGEERAKGNILERFSAQQFPDLHSELNLSSLELGDSALYFCASSAPALGVGTEAFFGQGTRLTVV.

The gene calls are TRBV14 and TRBJ1-1; D not resolved. CDR1 SGHDN and CDR2 FVKESK come from the germline V gene. V was clipped by 0 bases and J by 2 bases, with 4 bases between them. This CDR3 has 13 amino acids. CDR3 DNA: TGTGCCAGCAGCCAAGATCATAACACTGAAGCTTTCTTT. Translation: CASSQDHNTEAFF.

The chain recombines TRBV11-1 with TRBJ2-3, with D perhaps TRBD1 (6 bases). Germline V CDR1 and CDR2: SGHAT, FQDESV (reference sequence). Trimming stripped 4 bases from V and 2 bases from J, with 16 bases between. The CDR3 runs to 16 residues. The chain's CDR3 is CASSSSRTDLTDTQYF. The CDR3 region has the DNA TGTGCCAGCAGCTCCTCCAGGACAGACCTCACAGATACGCAGTATTTT.

The chain joins TRBV20-1 to TRBJ2-1; 9 nucleotides agree with TRBD2. CDR1 is DFQATT and CDR2 is SNEGSKA in the germline V gene (reference sequence). The CDR3 covers 15 residues. Trimming took 1 base from V and 10 from J; bases not matched to a gene: 11. The CDR3 reads CSARGAGGRRGEQFF. In DNA form, the CDR3 reads TGCAGTGCTAGAGGGGCGGGAGGGCGAAGAGGCGAGCAGTTCTTC.

This clonotype was seen once. A much more abundant neighbour one base away suggests this may be a read error. V gene TRBV14 combines with J gene TRBJ1-2; TRBD1 matches at 9 bases. Germline values: CDR1 SGHDN, CDR2 FVKESK. There are 15 residues in the CDR3. The CDR3 loop reads CASSLTGGADYGYAF. Written as DNA, the CDR3 is TGTGCCAGCAGCCTTACAGGGGGCGCTGACTATGGCTACGCCTTC.

Ten or more counts support this clonotype. This chain links TRBV10-3 with TRBJ2-7; perhaps TRBD1 as D (6 bases). With 6 bases removed from V and 0 bases from J, the gap between germline ends came to 9 bases. The CDR3 runs 13 residues. In germline, CDR1 is ENHRY, CDR2 SYGVKD. This chain's CDR3 is CAIRLGASYEQYF. CDR3 DNA: TGTGCCATCAGACTGGGGGCCTCCTACGAGCAGTACTTC.

The gene calls are TRBV30 and TRBJ2-5; 8 nucleotides line up with TRBD1. Germline V lookup: CDR1 GTSNPN, CDR2 SVGIG (reference sequence). Germline trimming cut 2 bases from V and 5 bases from J; bases unmatched to any gene: 7. The CDR3 runs 14 residues. The CDR3 reads CAWSRERQGETQYF. The CDR3 region has the DNA TGTGCCTGGAGTCGGGAAAGACAGGGGGAGACCCAGTACTTC.

A single count supports this clonotype. It may be a read error: a sequence one base away is much more abundant. J is TRBJ2-7 and V is TRBV12-3 or TRBV12-4; either TRBD1 or TRBD2 may fit D (5 bases each). The CDR3 is 15 amino acids. The chain's CDR3 is CASSLPGRAYSELYF. Here the CDR3 DNA reads TGTGCCAGCAGTCTCCCGGGACGGGCGTACAGCGAGCTGTACTTC.

The genes are TRBV10-3 and TRBJ1-2; D remains ambiguous. Germline V lookup: CDR1 ENHRY, CDR2 SYGVKD. The V end lost 7 bases, the J end lost 4 bases, and 22 bases lay between the germline ends. CDR3 length: 16 residues. The CDR3 coding sequence is TGTGCCATCAAAGGAGAGGAAGGGTCCTCATTCTATGGCTACACCTTC. This gives the protein CAIKGEEGSSFYGYTF.

This clonotype has a handful of counts. The J gene is TRBJ2-7, the V gene TRBV29-1; D is uncertain. Trimming shortened V by 6 bases and J by 4 bases, and 10 bases separated the two germline ends. CDR1 is SQVTM and CDR2 is ANQGSEA in the germline V gene. The CDR3 is 11 amino acids. The CDR3 is CSVTTSYEQYF. The CDR3 nucleotides are TGCAGCGTCACCACAAGTTACGAGCAGTACTTC.

The chain combines TRBV20-1 with TRBJ1-5; D is unresolved. V lost 4 bases and J 0 bases, leaving 10 bases between the germline ends. CDR1 is DFQATT, CDR2 SNEGSKA, per germline (reference sequence). This CDR3 is 14 amino acids long. CDR3 amino acids: CSANKGRSNQPQHF. DNA for the CDR3: TGCAGTGCTAACAAAGGGCGTAGCAATCAGCCCCAGCATTTT.

This clonotype showed up many times. This rearrangement joins TRBV29-1 to TRBJ2-7; 9 nucleotides match TRBD1. The length of the CDR3 is 12 residues. The V and J ends lost 6 bases and 2 bases, in that order; junction bases with no gene match: 2. Germline lookup yields CDR1 SQVTM and CDR2 ANQGSEA. The CDR3: CSVGQGTYEQYF. The CDR3 DNA reads as TGCAGCGTCGGACAGGGGACCTACGAGCAGTACTTC.

The chain carries TRBV2 and TRBJ2-7; D unresolved. CDR1 is SNHLY, CDR2 FYNNEI, per germline. CDR3 size: 13 residues. Between the trimmed V and J ends, which lost 3 bases and 2 bases, there was a span of 8 bases. The CDR3 is CASSDVPAYEQYF. The CDR3 coding sequence is TGTGCCAGCAGTGACGTACCAGCCTACGAGCAGTACTTC.

This clonotype was recorded only once. The chain is built from TRBV25-1 and TRBJ2-1; 8 nucleotides match TRBD1. Germline V CDR1 and CDR2: MGHDK, SYGVNS. The V and J ends lost 5 bases and 12 bases, in that order; junction bases with no gene match: 3. The CDR3 consists of 11 residues. The DNA of the CDR3 is TGTGCCAGCAGTCCGGACAGGGCGCAGTTCTTC. It specifies CASSPDRAQFF.

This clonotype was counted only a few times. The chain recombines TRBV9 with TRBJ2-7, with TRBD1 matching 9 bases. Germline trimming cut 0 bases from V and 7 bases from J; bases unmatched to any gene: 11. Germline-derived CDR1 and CDR2 are SGDLS and YYNGEE. The CDR3 has 16 residues. The CDR3 nucleotides read TGTGCCAGCAGCGTAGCGCCGGGGGACAGGGTGGTGGAGCAGTACTTC. Its protein is CASSVAPGDRVVEQYF. Supplemented by reference TRBV9 and TRBJ2-7, the full variable domain reads DSGVTQTPKHLITATGQRVTLRCSPRSGDLSVYWYQQSLDQGLQFLIQYYNGEERAKGNILERFSAQQFPDLHSELNLSSLELGDSALYFCASSVAPGDRVVEQYFGPGTRLTVT.

This clonotype was seen ten or more times. The chain links TRBV15 to TRBJ2-5, with 9 nucleotides matching TRBD2. The trim removed 4 bases at V and 2 bases at J, leaving 5 bases unmatched. Germline CDR1 reads LNHNV; CDR2 reads YYDKDF (reference sequence). CDR3 length equals 15 residues. The CDR3 region has the DNA TGTGCCACCAGCACAGCTAGCGGGAAACAAGAGACCCAGTACTTC. Translation gives CATSTASGKQETQYF.